These T cell receptor beta chains were read from a single sample in a study of identical twins. TCRdb re-called the 5' RACE reads through MiXCR, storing one row per CDR3 protein. In the table there are approximately 700,000 distinct CDR3 sequences, about 18% of which are singletons. These records were also assigned to another study, of T cells expressing NK-cell markers.

Sequencing was performed on PBMCs. These receptors were obtained from a woman under 30 in good health. CDR3s include the opening cysteine and the closing phenylalanine or tryptophan. A D gene is named only where the DNA matches it firmly. A row's size may be missing; if present it is once, few, many or a size class.

abundance: -; d_gene: -; j_gene: TRBJ2-1; v_gene: TRBV4-3; CDR3nt: TGCGCCAGCAGCCAAGGGGTTAGCGCGTACAATGAGCAGTTCTTC; CDR3aa: CASSQGVSAYNEQFF
abundance: few; d_gene: TRBD2; j_gene: TRBJ2-1; v_gene: TRBV10-3; CDR3nt: TGTGCCATCAGTGAGTCGTTGACTAGCGGGGGCAATGAGCAGTTCTTC; CDR3aa: CAISESLTSGGNEQFF
abundance: few; d_gene: -; j_gene: TRBJ2-7; v_gene: TRBV12-3/TRBV12-4; CDR3nt: TGTGCCAGCAGTTCCCAGGACTACGAGCAGTACTTC; CDR3aa: CASSSQDYEQYF
abundance: -; d_gene: TRBD2; j_gene: TRBJ2-1; v_gene: TRBV15; CDR3nt: TGTGCCACCAGCAGGACTAGCGGGAGCCATGAGCAGTTCTTC; CDR3aa: CATSRTSGSHEQFF
abundance: few; d_gene: -; j_gene: TRBJ2-2; v_gene: TRBV29-1; CDR3nt: TGCACCGTCCGGTCTTCGGGGACCGGGGAGCTGTTTTTT; CDR3aa: CTVRSSGTGELFF
abundance: -; d_gene: -; j_gene: TRBJ1-1; v_gene: TRBV29-1; CDR3nt: TGCAGCGTTGTTGGGCCTCCAAGCCCTAAGAACACTGAAGCTTTCTTT; CDR3aa: CSVVGPPSPKNTEAFF
abundance: -; d_gene: -; j_gene: TRBJ2-1; v_gene: TRBV29-1; CDR3nt: TGCAGCGTTGAGGGCTGGGCCGATGAGCAGTTCTTC; CDR3aa: CSVEGWADEQFF
abundance: -; d_gene: -; j_gene: TRBJ2-2; v_gene: TRBV20-1; CDR3nt: TGCAGTGCTAGAATGGTTACGGGGGAGCTGTTTTTT; CDR3aa: CSARMVTGELFF
abundance: -; d_gene: TRBD1; j_gene: TRBJ2-2; v_gene: TRBV11-2; CDR3nt: TGTGCCAGCAGCACCAGACAGGGGTTGAACACCGGGGAGCTGTTTTTT; CDR3aa: CASSTRQGLNTGELFF
abundance: -; d_gene: -; j_gene: TRBJ2-7; v_gene: TRBV12-5; CDR3nt: TGTGCTAGTGGTCCGAATGGGGAACAGCTGCCCTACGAGCAGTACTTC; CDR3aa: CASGPNGEQLPYEQYF
abundance: -; d_gene: -; j_gene: TRBJ2-1; v_gene: TRBV20-1; CDR3nt: TGCAGTGCTAGAGATCCGGCGAGCTCCTACAATGAGCAGTTCTTC; CDR3aa: CSARDPASSYNEQFF
abundance: few; d_gene: -; j_gene: TRBJ2-3; v_gene: TRBV29-1; CDR3nt: TGCAGCGTTGAAACCCCGACATCCTGGAGCACAGATACGCAGTATTTT; CDR3aa: CSVETPTSWSTDTQYF
abundance: -; d_gene: -; j_gene: TRBJ1-1; v_gene: TRBV10-3; CDR3nt: TGTGCCATCAGTGAGTGGACAGTGAACACTGAAGCTTTCTTT; CDR3aa: CAISEWTVNTEAFF
abundance: -; d_gene: -; j_gene: TRBJ2-7; v_gene: TRBV18; CDR3nt: TGTGCCAGCTCACCAGGGAGGGACAGCTTCTACGAGCAGTACTTC; CDR3aa: CASSPGRDSFYEQYF
abundance: -; d_gene: -; j_gene: TRBJ2-1; v_gene: TRBV7-2; CDR3nt: TGCCCCAGCAGCCGAACTGGGACCTACAATGAGCAGTTCTTC; CDR3aa: CPSSRTGTYNEQFF
abundance: -; d_gene: -; j_gene: TRBJ2-2; v_gene: TRBV7-9; CDR3nt: TGTGCCAGCAGCCGATTAGGGGTAATCGACACCGGGGAGCTGTTTTTT; CDR3aa: CASSRLGVIDTGELFF
abundance: -; d_gene: -; j_gene: TRBJ1-5; v_gene: TRBV29-1; CDR3nt: TGCAGCGTTGAAGATAGGTCCCAGGGGAGCAATCAGCCCCAGCATTTT; CDR3aa: CSVEDRSQGSNQPQHF
abundance: -; d_gene: -; j_gene: TRBJ2-7; v_gene: TRBV9; CDR3nt: TGTGCCAGCAGCGTAGGTACTGAAGACTACGAGCAGTACTTC; CDR3aa: CASSVGTEDYEQYF
abundance: many; d_gene: -; j_gene: TRBJ1-1; v_gene: TRBV12-3/TRBV12-4; CDR3nt: TGTGCCAGCAGTTTAGCTCATACGAACACTGAAGCTTTCTTT; CDR3aa: CASSLAHTNTEAFF
abundance: -; d_gene: -; j_gene: TRBJ2-2; v_gene: TRBV5-1; CDR3nt: TGCGCCAGCAGCCGTCTCCGGGCCGGGGAGCTGTTTTTT; CDR3aa: CASSRLRAGELFF
abundance: few; d_gene: -; j_gene: TRBJ2-7; v_gene: TRBV6-5; CDR3nt: TGTGCCAGCAGTTACCGGGCCGGTTCGGTCGAGCAGTACTTC; CDR3aa: CASSYRAGSVEQYF
abundance: -; d_gene: -; j_gene: TRBJ1-5; v_gene: TRBV6-5; CDR3nt: TGTGCCAGCAGTTACTCAGAGGGGCAGCCCCAGCATTTT; CDR3aa: CASSYSEGQPQHF
abundance: few; d_gene: TRBD1; j_gene: TRBJ1-4; v_gene: TRBV12-3/TRBV12-4; CDR3nt: TGTGCCAGCACCTTAGGACAGGGGAATGAAAAACTGTTTTTT; CDR3aa: CASTLGQGNEKLFF
abundance: -; d_gene: TRBD2; j_gene: TRBJ2-1; v_gene: TRBV7-8; CDR3nt: TGTGCCAGTCTAGCGGCATACAATGAGCAGTTCTTC; CDR3aa: CASLAAYNEQFF
abundance: few; d_gene: TRBD2; j_gene: TRBJ2-5; v_gene: TRBV12-5; CDR3nt: TGTGCTAGTGGTTTGGTTGGACTAGCGGGAGAAGAGACCCAGTACTTC; CDR3aa: CASGLVGLAGEETQYF
abundance: few; d_gene: -; j_gene: TRBJ1-1; v_gene: TRBV14; CDR3nt: TGTGCCAGCAGCCAGAGCATGATAACTGAAGCTTTCTTT; CDR3aa: CASSQSMITEAFF
abundance: few; d_gene: TRBD1; j_gene: TRBJ1-1; v_gene: TRBV30; CDR3nt: TGTGCCTGGAATACAGGGGAGACTGAAGCTTTCTTT; CDR3aa: CAWNTGETEAFF
abundance: -; d_gene: -; j_gene: TRBJ2-1; v_gene: TRBV20-1; CDR3nt: TGCAGTGCTAACGGGAGAAACTACAATGAGCAGTTCTTC; CDR3aa: CSANGRNYNEQFF
abundance: few; d_gene: -; j_gene: TRBJ1-2; v_gene: TRBV5-1; CDR3nt: TGCGCCAGCAGCACGACGACTGATGGCTACACCTTC; CDR3aa: CASSTTTDGYTF
abundance: -; d_gene: TRBD2; j_gene: TRBJ2-6; v_gene: TRBV4-1; CDR3nt: TGCGCCAGCAGCCAAGATCCCCCCACTAGCGGGAGGGCCTTGTTTCTGTCTGGGGCCAACGTCCTGACTTTC; CDR3aa: CASSQDPPTSGRALFLSGANVLTF
abundance: few; d_gene: TRBD2; j_gene: TRBJ2-3; v_gene: TRBV15; CDR3nt: TGTGCCACCAGCAGAGATCGTACTAGCGGGACAGATACGCAGTATTTT; CDR3aa: CATSRDRTSGTDTQYF
abundance: few; d_gene: -; j_gene: TRBJ1-2; v_gene: TRBV3-1; CDR3nt: TGTGCCAGCAGCCATACAGTTACATATGGCTACACCTTC; CDR3aa: CASSHTVTYGYTF
abundance: few; d_gene: -; j_gene: TRBJ2-7; v_gene: TRBV9; CDR3nt: TGTGCCAGCAGCTCCTCCACCGACAGCGTTACCTACGAGCAGTACTTC; CDR3aa: CASSSSTDSVTYEQYF
abundance: few; d_gene: -; j_gene: TRBJ1-2; v_gene: TRBV5-1; CDR3nt: TGCGCCAGCCGGGCCGGGCAGGACTACTATGGCTACACCTTC; CDR3aa: CASRAGQDYYGYTF
abundance: -; d_gene: -; j_gene: TRBJ2-1; v_gene: TRBV29-1; CDR3nt: TGCAGCGTTGTACTATTACGTAAGGTCCCGTTCTTC; CDR3aa: CSVVLLRKVPFF
abundance: -; d_gene: TRBD1; j_gene: TRBJ2-2; v_gene: TRBV12-3/TRBV12-4; CDR3nt: TGTGCCAGCAGTGACGTAAGGACAGGGGATACCGGGGAGCTGTTTTTT; CDR3aa: CASSDVRTGDTGELFF
abundance: -; d_gene: -; j_gene: TRBJ2-5; v_gene: TRBV6-1; CDR3nt: TGTGCCAGCAAGGTCTTGGTTTCGGGTGAGACCCAGTACTTC; CDR3aa: CASKVLVSGETQYF
abundance: few; d_gene: -; j_gene: TRBJ2-1; v_gene: TRBV5-1; CDR3nt: TGCGCCAGCAGCTTGTCGGGGGCCCGCTCCTACAATGAGCAGTTCTTC; CDR3aa: CASSLSGARSYNEQFF
abundance: -; d_gene: TRBD2; j_gene: TRBJ2-3; v_gene: TRBV9; CDR3nt: TGTGCCAGCAGCGCCACGACTAGCGGGGGGGCAGATACGCAGTATTTT; CDR3aa: CASSATTSGGADTQYF
abundance: many; d_gene: -; j_gene: TRBJ2-7; v_gene: TRBV12-3/TRBV12-4; CDR3nt: TGTGCCAGCAGTTTCTCGGGGGTTGGATCCTACGAGCAGTACTTC; CDR3aa: CASSFSGVGSYEQYF
abundance: few; d_gene: TRBD2; j_gene: TRBJ2-7; v_gene: TRBV27; CDR3nt: TGTGCCAGCAGTTTCCTTCGGACTAGCGATACCTACGAGCAGTACTTC; CDR3aa: CASSFLRTSDTYEQYF
abundance: -; d_gene: TRBD1; j_gene: TRBJ1-1; v_gene: TRBV20-1; CDR3nt: TGCAGTGCTACCACGGGACAGAAAAACACTGAAGCTTTCTTT; CDR3aa: CSATTGQKNTEAFF
abundance: -; d_gene: -; j_gene: TRBJ1-5; v_gene: TRBV2; CDR3nt: TGTGCCAGCCGGGACGATAGCAATCAGCCCCAGCATTTT; CDR3aa: CASRDDSNQPQHF
abundance: few; d_gene: TRBD1; j_gene: TRBJ2-5; v_gene: TRBV5-1; CDR3nt: TGCGCCAGCAGCTGGACAGGGACGGGTGAGACCCAGTACTTC; CDR3aa: CASSWTGTGETQYF
abundance: many; d_gene: -; j_gene: TRBJ1-6; v_gene: TRBV12-3/TRBV12-4; CDR3nt: TGTGCCAGCAAGAGCCTTGGGTCACCCCTCCACTTT; CDR3aa: CASKSLGSPLHF
abundance: -; d_gene: -; j_gene: TRBJ2-7; v_gene: TRBV7-9; CDR3nt: TGTGCCAGCATCCCAACGGAGACAGTCCCCCCCTACGAGCAGTACTTC; CDR3aa: CASIPTETVPPYEQYF